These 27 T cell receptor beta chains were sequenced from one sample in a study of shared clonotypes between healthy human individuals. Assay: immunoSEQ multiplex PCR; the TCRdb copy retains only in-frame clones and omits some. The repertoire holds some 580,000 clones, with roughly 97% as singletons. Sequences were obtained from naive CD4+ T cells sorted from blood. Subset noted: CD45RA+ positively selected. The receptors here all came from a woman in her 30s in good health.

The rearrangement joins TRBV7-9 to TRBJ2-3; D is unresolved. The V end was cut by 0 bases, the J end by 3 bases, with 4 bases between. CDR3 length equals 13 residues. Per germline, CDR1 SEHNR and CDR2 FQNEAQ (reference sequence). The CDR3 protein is CASSLASTDTQYF. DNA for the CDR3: TGTGCCAGCAGCTTAGCCAGTACAGATACGCAGTATTTT. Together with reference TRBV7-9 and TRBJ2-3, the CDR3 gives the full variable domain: DTGVSQNPRHKITKRGQNVTFRCDPISEHNRLYWYRQTLGQGPEFLTYFQNEAQLEKSRLLSDRFSAERPKGSFSTLEIQRTEQGDSAMYLCASSLASTDTQYFGPGTRLTVL.

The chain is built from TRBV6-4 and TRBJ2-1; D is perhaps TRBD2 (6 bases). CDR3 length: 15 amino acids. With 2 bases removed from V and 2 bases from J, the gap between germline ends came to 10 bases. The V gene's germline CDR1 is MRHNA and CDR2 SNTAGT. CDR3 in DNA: TGTGCCAGCAGTGACGCGGGGAGGACCTACAATGAGCAGTTCTTC. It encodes CASSDAGRTYNEQFF.

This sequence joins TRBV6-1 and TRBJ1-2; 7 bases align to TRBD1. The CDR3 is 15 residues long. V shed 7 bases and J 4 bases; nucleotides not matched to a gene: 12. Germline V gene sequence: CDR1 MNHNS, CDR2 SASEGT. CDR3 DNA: TGTGCCAGCACCCCGCGGGAGGGACAGACCTATGGCTACACCTTC. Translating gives CASTPREGQTYGYTF.

CDR3 region: CASSTTGLGTDTQYF. As DNA, the CDR3 is TGTGCCAGCAGTACCACAGGGTTAGGCACAGATACGCAGTATTTT. V is TRBV25-1 and J is TRBJ2-3; maybe TRBD1 (6 bases). V was pared by 5 bases and J by 1 base, with 13 bases between. The CDR3 is made up of 15 amino acids. Germline loops: CDR1 MGHDK, CDR2 SYGVNS.

The CDR3 region is CASSSRLDGSADTQYF. The CDR3 DNA reads as TGTGCCAGCAGTTCGCGACTAGACGGGAGTGCAGATACGCAGTATTTT. The J gene is TRBJ2-3, the V gene TRBV28; the D gene is possibly TRBD2 (6 bases). Deletions cut 4 bases from V and 4 bases from J, with 18 bases between. Per the germline V gene, CDR1 is MDHEN and CDR2 is SYDVKM. The CDR3 length is 16 residues.

The CDR3 DNA reads as TGTGCCAGCAGCTTAGCCTCGCTAAGAGCTGACATTCAGTACTTC. Amino acid sequence: CASSLASLRADIQYF. This sequence joins TRBV7-2 and TRBJ2-4; D not resolved. This CDR3 comprises 15 residues. The germline V gene encodes CDR1 SGHTA and CDR2 FQGNSA. Trimming removed 0 bases at V and 8 bases at J, with 14 bases between.

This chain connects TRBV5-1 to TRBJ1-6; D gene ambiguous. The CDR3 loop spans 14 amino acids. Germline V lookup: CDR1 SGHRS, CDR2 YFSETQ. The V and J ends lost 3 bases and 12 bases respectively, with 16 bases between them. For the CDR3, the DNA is TGCGCCAGCAGCTCTGACATGTCCGGCGGACCCCTCCACTTT. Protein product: CASSSDMSGGPLHF.

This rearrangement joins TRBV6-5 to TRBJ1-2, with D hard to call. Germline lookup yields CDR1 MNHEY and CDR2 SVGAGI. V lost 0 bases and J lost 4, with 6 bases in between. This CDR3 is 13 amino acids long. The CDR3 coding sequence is TGTGCCAGCAGTTACTCGACCAGCTATGGCTACACCTTC. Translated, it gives CASSYSTSYGYTF.

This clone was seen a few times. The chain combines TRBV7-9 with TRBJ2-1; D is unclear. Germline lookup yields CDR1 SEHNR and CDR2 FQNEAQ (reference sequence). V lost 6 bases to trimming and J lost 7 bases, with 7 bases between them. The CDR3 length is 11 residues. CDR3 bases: TGTGCCAGCAGTCCCACGAATGAGCAGTTCTTC. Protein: CASSPTNEQFF.

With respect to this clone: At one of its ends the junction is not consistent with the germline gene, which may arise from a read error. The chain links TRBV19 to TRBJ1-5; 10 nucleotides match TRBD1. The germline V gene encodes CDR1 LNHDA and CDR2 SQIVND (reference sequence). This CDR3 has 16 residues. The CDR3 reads CASSFRDRGPNRPQHF. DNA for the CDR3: TGTGCCAGTAGTTTCCGGGACAGGGGCCCTAATCGGCCCCAGCATTTT.

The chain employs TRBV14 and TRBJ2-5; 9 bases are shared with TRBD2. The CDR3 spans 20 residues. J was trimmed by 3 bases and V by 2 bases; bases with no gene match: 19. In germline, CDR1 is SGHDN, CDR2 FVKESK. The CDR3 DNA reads TGTGCCAGCAGCCAATGGAGCGGAGTAGCGGGAGACTATCGAAAAGAGACCCAGTACTTC. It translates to CASSQWSGVAGDYRKETQYF.

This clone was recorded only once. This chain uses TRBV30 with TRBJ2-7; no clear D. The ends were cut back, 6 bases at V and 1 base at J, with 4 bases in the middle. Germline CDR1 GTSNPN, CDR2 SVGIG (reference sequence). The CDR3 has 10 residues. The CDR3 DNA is TGTGCCTGCCAGTCCTACGAGCAGTACTTC. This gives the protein CACQSYEQYF.

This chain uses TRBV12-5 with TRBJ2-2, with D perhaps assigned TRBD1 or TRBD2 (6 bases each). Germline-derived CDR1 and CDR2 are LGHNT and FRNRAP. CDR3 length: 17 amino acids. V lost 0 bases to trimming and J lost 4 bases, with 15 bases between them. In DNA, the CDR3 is TGTGCTAGTGGTTTGGTATTTGGAGGGGGAGGCACCGGGGAGCTGTTTTTT. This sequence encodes CASGLVFGGGGTGELFF. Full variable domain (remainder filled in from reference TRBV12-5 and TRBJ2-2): DARVTQTPRHKVTEMGQEVTMRCQPILGHNTVFWYRQTMMQGLELLAYFRNRAPLDDSGMPKDRFSAEMPDATLATLKIQPSEPRDSAVYFCASGLVFGGGGTGELFFGEGSRLTVL.

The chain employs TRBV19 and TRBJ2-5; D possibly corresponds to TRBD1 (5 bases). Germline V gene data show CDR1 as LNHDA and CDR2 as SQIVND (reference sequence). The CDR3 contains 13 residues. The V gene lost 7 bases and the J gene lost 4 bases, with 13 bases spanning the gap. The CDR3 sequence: CASTPPGSETQYF. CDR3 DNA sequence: TGTGCCAGTACCCCCCCAGGGTCAGAGACCCAGTACTTC. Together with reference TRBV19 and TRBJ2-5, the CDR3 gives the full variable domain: DGGITQSPKYLFRKEGQNVTLSCEQNLNHDAMYWYRQDPGQGLRLIYYSQIVNDFQKGDIAEGYSVSREKKESFPLTVTSAQKNPTAFYLCASTPPGSETQYFGPGTRLLVL.

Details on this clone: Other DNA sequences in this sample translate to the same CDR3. CDR3 coding DNA: TGTGCCAGCAGCGTAGTCTCCGGCACCGGGGAGCTGTTTTTT. This gives the protein CASSVVSGTGELFF. This sequence joins TRBV9 and TRBJ2-2; D is unclear. The V end lost 0 bases, the J end lost 4 bases, and 7 bases lay between the germline ends. Germline V gene lookup returns CDR1 SGDLS and CDR2 YYNGEE. This CDR3 is built from 14 residues.

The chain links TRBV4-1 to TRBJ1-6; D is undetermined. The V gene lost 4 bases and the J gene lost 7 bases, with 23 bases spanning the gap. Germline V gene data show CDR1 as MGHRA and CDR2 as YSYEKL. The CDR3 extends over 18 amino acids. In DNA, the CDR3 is TGCGCCAGCAGCCCGGCGGTCCCAGCCTTTATAGGGAATTCACCCCTCCACTTT. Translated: CASSPAVPAFIGNSPLHF.

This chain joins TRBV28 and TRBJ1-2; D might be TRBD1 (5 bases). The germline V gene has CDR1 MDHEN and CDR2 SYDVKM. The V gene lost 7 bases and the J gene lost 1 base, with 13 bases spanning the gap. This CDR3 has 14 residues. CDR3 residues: CASITGQNNYGYTF. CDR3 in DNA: TGTGCCAGCATCACAGGCCAAAATAACTATGGCTACACCTTC.

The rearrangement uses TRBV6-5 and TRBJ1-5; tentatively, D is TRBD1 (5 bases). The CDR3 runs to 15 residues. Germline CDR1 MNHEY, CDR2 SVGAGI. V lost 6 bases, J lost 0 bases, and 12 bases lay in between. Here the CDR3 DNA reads TGTGCCAGCAGCCAGGGTTTTTATAGCAATCAGCCCCAGCATTTT. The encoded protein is CASSQGFYSNQPQHF.

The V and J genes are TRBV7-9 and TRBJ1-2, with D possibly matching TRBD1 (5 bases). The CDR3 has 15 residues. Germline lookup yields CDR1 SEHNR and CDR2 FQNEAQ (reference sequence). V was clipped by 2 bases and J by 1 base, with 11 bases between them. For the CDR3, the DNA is TGTGCCAGCAGCTTAAGGGACCCACTTAACTATGGCTACACCTTC. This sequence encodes CASSLRDPLNYGYTF.

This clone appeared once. This chain's CDR3 is CASVQPEGNDEQFF. The CDR3 bases are TGCGCCAGCGTCCAACCAGAAGGTAACGATGAGCAGTTCTTC. The chain combines TRBV5-1 with TRBJ2-1; D is undetermined. This CDR3 has 14 residues. Germline V lookup: CDR1 SGHRS, CDR2 YFSETQ. V lost 7 bases, J lost 8 bases, and 19 bases lay in between. The variable domain in full, completed from reference TRBV5-1 and TRBJ2-1, reads KAGVTQTPRYLIKTRGQQVTLSCSPISGHRSVSWYQQTPGQGLQFLFEYFSETQRNKGNFPGRFSGRQFSNSRSEMNVSTLELGDSALYLCASVQPEGNDEQFFGPGTRLTVL.

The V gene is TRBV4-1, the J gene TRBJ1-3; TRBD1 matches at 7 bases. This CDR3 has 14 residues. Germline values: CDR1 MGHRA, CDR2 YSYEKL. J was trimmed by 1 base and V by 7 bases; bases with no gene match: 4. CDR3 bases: TGCGCCAGCATGGACAGGACATCTGGAAACACCATATATTTT. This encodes CASMDRTSGNTIYF.

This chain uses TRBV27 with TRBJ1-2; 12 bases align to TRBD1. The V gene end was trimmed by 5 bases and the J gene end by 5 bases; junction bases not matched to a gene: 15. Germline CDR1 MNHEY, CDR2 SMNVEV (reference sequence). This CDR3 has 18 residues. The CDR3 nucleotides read TGTGCCAGCAGTCCGCTCCGGGACAGGGGGCTTGTAGGGTATGGCTACACCTTC. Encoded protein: CASSPLRDRGLVGYGYTF.

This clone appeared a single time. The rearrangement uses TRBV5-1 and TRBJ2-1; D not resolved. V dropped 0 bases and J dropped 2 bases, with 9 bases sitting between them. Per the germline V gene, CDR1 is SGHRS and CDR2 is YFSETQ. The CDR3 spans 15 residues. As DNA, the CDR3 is TGCGCCAGCAGCTTGGAGACCGTAACCTACAATGAGCAGTTCTTC. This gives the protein CASSLETVTYNEQFF.

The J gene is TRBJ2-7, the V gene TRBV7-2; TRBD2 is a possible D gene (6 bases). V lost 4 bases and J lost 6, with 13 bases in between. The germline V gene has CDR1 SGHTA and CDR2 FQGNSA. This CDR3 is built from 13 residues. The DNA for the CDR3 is TGTGCCAGCAGCTCCCCCCCCGGGAGCGAGCAGTACTTC. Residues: CASSSPPGSEQYF.

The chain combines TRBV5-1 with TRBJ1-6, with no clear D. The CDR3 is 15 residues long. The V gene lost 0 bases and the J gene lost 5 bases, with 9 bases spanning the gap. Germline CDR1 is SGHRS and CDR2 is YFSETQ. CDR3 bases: TGCGCCAGCAGCTTGGGGACGGGTCATAATTCACCCCTCCACTTT. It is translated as CASSLGTGHNSPLHF.

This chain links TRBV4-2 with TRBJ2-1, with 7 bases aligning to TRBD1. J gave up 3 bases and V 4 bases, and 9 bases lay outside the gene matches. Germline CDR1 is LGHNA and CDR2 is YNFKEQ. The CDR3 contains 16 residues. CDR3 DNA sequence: TGTGCCAGCAGCCGGCTAGACAGGGTTGACTACAATGAGCAGTTCTTC. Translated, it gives CASSRLDRVDYNEQFF.

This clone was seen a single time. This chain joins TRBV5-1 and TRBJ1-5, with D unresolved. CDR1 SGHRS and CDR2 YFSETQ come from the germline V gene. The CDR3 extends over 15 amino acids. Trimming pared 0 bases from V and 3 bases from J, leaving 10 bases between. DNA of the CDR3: TGCGCCAGCAGCTTGGGTCCAGGAACCAATCAGCCCCAGCATTTT. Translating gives CASSLGPGTNQPQHF.